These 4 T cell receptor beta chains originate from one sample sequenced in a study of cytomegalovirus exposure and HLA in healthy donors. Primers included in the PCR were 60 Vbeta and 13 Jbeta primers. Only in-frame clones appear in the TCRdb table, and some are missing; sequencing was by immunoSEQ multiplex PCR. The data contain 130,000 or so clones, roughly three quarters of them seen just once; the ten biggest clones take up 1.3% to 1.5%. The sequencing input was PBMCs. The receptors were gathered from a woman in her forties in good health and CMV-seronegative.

The CDR3 DNA reads TGCGCCAGCAGCGTGATATTAGGTGGGAGGAATGAGCAGTTCTTC. Translated, it gives CASSVILGGRNEQFF. This rearrangement joins TRBV5-1 to TRBJ2-1, with D possibly matching TRBD2 (6 bases). V gave up 4 bases and J gave up 7 bases, with 18 bases separating them. The germline V gene encodes CDR1 SGHRS and CDR2 YFSETQ. This CDR3 is built from 15 residues. The full variable domain, completed using reference TRBV5-1 and TRBJ2-1, is KAGVTQTPRYLIKTRGQQVTLSCSPISGHRSVSWYQQTPGQGLQFLFEYFSETQRNKGNFPGRFSGRQFSNSRSEMNVSTLELGDSALYLCASSVILGGRNEQFFGPGTRLTVL.

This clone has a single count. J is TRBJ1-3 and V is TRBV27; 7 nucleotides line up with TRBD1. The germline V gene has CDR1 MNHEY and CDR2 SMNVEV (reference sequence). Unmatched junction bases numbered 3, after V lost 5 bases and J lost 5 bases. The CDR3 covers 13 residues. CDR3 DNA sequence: TGTGCCAGCAGTACGGGACAGCGAAACACCATATATTTT. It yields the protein CASSTGQRNTIYF.

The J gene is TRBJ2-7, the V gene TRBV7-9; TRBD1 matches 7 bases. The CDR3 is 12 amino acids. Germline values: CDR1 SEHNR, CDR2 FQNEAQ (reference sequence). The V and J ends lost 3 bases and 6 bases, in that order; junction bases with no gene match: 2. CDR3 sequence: CASSLAGGEQYF. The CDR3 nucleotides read TGTGCCAGCAGCTTGGCAGGGGGCGAGCAGTACTTC.

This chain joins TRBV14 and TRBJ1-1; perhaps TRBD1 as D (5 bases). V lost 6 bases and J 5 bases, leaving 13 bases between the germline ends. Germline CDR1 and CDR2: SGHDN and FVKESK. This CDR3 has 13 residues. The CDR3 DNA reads TGTGCCAGCAGTTCCAGGGAGGAGACTGAAGCTTTCTTT. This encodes CASSSREETEAFF.